Given below is one TCR beta chain in context. Splitting the CD4+ cells yielded a CD45RA+ naive subset and a CD45RA-negative memory subset. The data stem from a study of shared clonotypes between healthy human individuals. Across the whole study: Every donor yielded three CD4 naive, three CD4 memory, two CD8 naive and one CD8 memory plate.

In the original processing: ImmunoSEQ only sent back junction sequences with no quality scores, so filtering was done differently. Some clones are missing from TCRdb's copy, which holds only in-frame ones; the method was immunoSEQ multiplex PCR. The V and J calls and clone size are taken from that table; D and trimming were inferred from the DNA. The table has about 2.5 million clones, around 90% seen once; the top ten hold around 0.35%. The V gene lost 2 bases and the J gene lost 0 bases, with 12 bases spanning the gap. The germline V gene has CDR1 SGDLS and CDR2 YYNGEE. The CDR3 totals 16 residues.

The source material was naive CD4+ T cells from PBMCs. Subset described: CD45RA+ positively selected. The origin of this receptor is a man aged 18 to 30 in good health. Some clones in this sample may be carry-over from other donors' samples. The J gene is TRBJ1-3, the V gene TRBV9; TRBD1 is a possible D gene (5 bases). The CDR3 protein is CASSVGHKSSGNTIYF. Written as DNA, the CDR3 is TGTGCCAGCAGCGTGGGGCATAAGAGCTCTGGAAACACCATATATTTT.